This T cell receptor beta chain was identified during a study of regulatory dendritic cells for organ transplantation. TCRdb's copy holds only in-frame clones and misses some; the assay was immunoSEQ multiplex PCR. The sample lists over 10,000 clones; around 62% were seen once. The CDR3 is made up of 16 amino acids. The V and J ends lost 0 bases and 3 bases respectively, with 15 bases between them. Germline values: CDR1 LGHNA, CDR2 YSLEER. Sorted subsets were CFSE-labeled and cultured roughly five days with allogeneic dendritic cells. About this clone: No antigen is known for it.

The TCR comes from a human donor in good health. The rearrangement links TRBV4-3 to TRBJ2-7, with a possible D match to TRBD1 (6 bases). Material for sequencing was naive CD8+ T cells from blood cultured with dendritic cells. Subset meaning: CD45RA+ naive T cells. CDR3: CASSQDRYRVDYEQYF. In nucleotides, the CDR3 is TGCGCCAGCAGCCAAGATAGGTACAGGGTAGACTACGAGCAGTACTTC.